Listed below are T cell receptor beta chains from one sample, sequenced in a study of T cell responses to AZD1222 COVID-19 vaccine. Measured with immunoSEQ multiplex PCR; TCRdb has only the in-frame clones, and not every one. The data contain 200,000 to 250,000 clones, about 94% of them singletons. The input for sequencing was peripheral blood, taken 28 days after the second dose of the MenACWY control vaccine. The receptors were gathered from an adult who received the MenACWY meningococcal vaccine as a control. Each CDR3 is given with its conserved first and last residue. A D gene is named only where the DNA matches it firmly. Size tells how often a clone was seen (once, few, many) or the class of an expanded clone, and some rows leave it out.

V gene: TRBV18
clone size: .
J gene: TRBJ1-5
D gene: .
CDR3 DNA: TGTGCCAGCTCGGGACCTCGAGGGGGCAATCAGCCCCAGCATTTT
CDR3 protein: CASSGPRGGNQPQHF

V gene: TRBV27
clone size: .
J gene: TRBJ2-3
D gene: .
CDR3 DNA: TGTGCCAGCAGTTTTAGGGTTCGCACAGATACGCAGTATTTT
CDR3 protein: CASSFRVRTDTQYF

V gene: TRBV9
clone size: .
J gene: TRBJ2-2
D gene: TRBD2
CDR3 DNA: TGTGCCAGCAGCGCTTCTAGCGGGAGGGCGGCCGCCGGGGAGCTGTTTTTT
CDR3 protein: CASSASSGRAAAGELFF

V gene: TRBV25-1
clone size: .
J gene: TRBJ1-5
D gene: TRBD1
CDR3 DNA: TGTGCCAGCAGTGACGCGAGACAGGGGGGTCCTCAGCCCCAGCATTTT
CDR3 protein: CASSDARQGGPQPQHF

V gene: TRBV5-6
clone size: .
J gene: TRBJ1-5
D gene: TRBD1
CDR3 DNA: TGTGCCAGCAGCGACGGACAGGGAGGGAACAATCAGCCCCAGCATTTT
CDR3 protein: CASSDGQGGNNQPQHF

V gene: TRBV28
clone size: .
J gene: TRBJ2-7
D gene: .
CDR3 DNA: TGTGCCAGCAGTTTTTGGACGGCGACCTACGAGCAGTACTTC
CDR3 protein: CASSFWTATYEQYF

V gene: TRBV25-1
clone size: .
J gene: TRBJ1-6
D gene: .
CDR3 DNA: TGTGCCAGCAGTACCGGCCCCGTCAGGAATTCACCCCTCCACTTT
CDR3 protein: CASSTGPVRNSPLHF

V gene: TRBV28
clone size: once
J gene: TRBJ1-3
D gene: .
CDR3 DNA: TGTGCCAGCACCCGGACAGCCTCTGGAAACACCATATATTTT
CDR3 protein: CASTRTASGNTIYF

V gene: TRBV7-2
clone size: .
J gene: TRBJ2-3
D gene: .
CDR3 DNA: TGTGCCAGCAGCTTAGCGGCGATAAGCACAGATACGCAGTATTTT
CDR3 protein: CASSLAAISTDTQYF

V gene: TRBV5-1
clone size: .
J gene: TRBJ2-4
D gene: TRBD1
CDR3 DNA: TGCGCCAGCAGCTTGGGGACCCAGGGGGCGCGTGGAAACATTCAGTACTTC
CDR3 protein: CASSLGTQGARGNIQYF

V gene: TRBV5-1
clone size: .
J gene: TRBJ2-7
D gene: .
CDR3 DNA: TGCGCCAGCAGCTTGGGCGCCGACAGACCCCCGGGGTACGAGCAGTACTTC
CDR3 protein: CASSLGADRPPGYEQYF

V gene: TRBV4-3
clone size: once
J gene: TRBJ2-2
D gene: TRBD1
CDR3 DNA: TGCGCCAGCAGCCAGGACAGGGTTTACAGCGGGGAGCTGTTTTTT
CDR3 protein: CASSQDRVYSGELFF

V gene: TRBV5-1
clone size: .
J gene: TRBJ1-2
D gene: .
CDR3 DNA: TGCGCCAGCAGCTTGGATCTCTCCGGAGGGGTTTCTGGCTACACCTTC
CDR3 protein: CASSLDLSGGVSGYTF

V gene: TRBV9
clone size: .
J gene: TRBJ2-5
D gene: TRBD2
CDR3 DNA: TGTGCCAGCAGCTCTAGCGGGGGGACCCAGTACTTC
CDR3 protein: CASSSSGGTQYF

V gene: TRBV4-1
clone size: .
J gene: TRBJ2-5
D gene: TRBD2
CDR3 DNA: TGCGCCAGCAGCCAAGGTATGGGACTAGCGGGAGTCGAGGAGACCCAGTACTTC
CDR3 protein: CASSQGMGLAGVEETQYF

V gene: TRBV30
clone size: .
J gene: TRBJ2-7
D gene: TRBD2
CDR3 DNA: TGTGCCTGCAAGGCGGCCCGGGACCGCCGTAGCGGGAGGCCCTCCTACGAGCAGTACTTC
CDR3 protein: CACKAARDRRSGRPSYEQYF